In its sample, the clone carrying this TCR beta chain was seen many times. TCRdb redid the calling of the 5' RACE reads with MiXCR, one entry per CDR3 protein. In the table there are around 20,000 distinct CDR3 sequences, about a fifth of which are singletons. This sample stems from a study of spatial heterogeneity in lung cancer. Study background: Among detected sequences, beta-chain ones consistently exceeded alpha-chain ones in number.

The CDR3 runs to 13 residues. Trimming removed 10 bases from V and 8 bases from J; junction bases left unmatched: 6. Germline lookup yields CDR1 PRHDT and CDR2 FYEKMQ (reference sequence). The sample's time point: sample taken at primary tumor resection. Whole RNA came from tumor, nontumor lung or frozen PBMC and was sequenced without being sorted. The donor population consisted of about 75 patients with untreated, early-stage non-small cell lung cancer. This specimen was PBMCs, taken at surgery. The TCR comes from a male donor with early-stage non-small cell lung cancer. The rearrangement links TRBV13 to TRBJ2-1; TRBD2 agrees at 12 bases. In DNA form, the CDR3 reads TGTGCCACCGGACTAGCGGGGTCGTATGAGCAGTTCTTC. This translates into CATGLAGSYEQFF.